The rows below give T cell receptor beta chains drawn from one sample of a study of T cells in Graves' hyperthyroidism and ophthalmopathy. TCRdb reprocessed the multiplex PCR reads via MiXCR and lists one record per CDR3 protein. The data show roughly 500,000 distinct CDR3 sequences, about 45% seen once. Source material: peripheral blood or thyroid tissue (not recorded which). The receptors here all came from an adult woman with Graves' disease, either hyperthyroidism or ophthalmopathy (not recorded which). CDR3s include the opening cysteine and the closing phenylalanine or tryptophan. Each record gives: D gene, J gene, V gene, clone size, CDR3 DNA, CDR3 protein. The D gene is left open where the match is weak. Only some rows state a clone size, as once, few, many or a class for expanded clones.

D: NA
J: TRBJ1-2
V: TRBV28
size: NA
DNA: TGTGCCAGCTGGCAGTATAACTATGGCTACACCTTC
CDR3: CASWQYNYGYTF

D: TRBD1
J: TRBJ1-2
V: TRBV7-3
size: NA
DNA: TGTGCCAGCAGCTTCCTCGGGACAGACTATGGCTACACCTTC
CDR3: CASSFLGTDYGYTF

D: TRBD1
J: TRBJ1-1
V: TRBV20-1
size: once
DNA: TGCAGTGCTGAAACCGGGACAGGGGGCCGGAACACTGAAGCTTTCTTT
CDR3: CSAETGTGGRNTEAFF

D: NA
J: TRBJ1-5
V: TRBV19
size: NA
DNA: TGTGCCAGTAGTCGGGATCCGGGACCGATCAATCAGCCCCAGCATTTT
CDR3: CASSRDPGPINQPQHF

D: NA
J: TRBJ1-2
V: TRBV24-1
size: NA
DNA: TGTGCCACCAGCGCCGGGGACGATGGCTACACCTTC
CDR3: CATSAGDDGYTF

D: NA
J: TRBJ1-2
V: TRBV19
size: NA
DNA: TGTGCCAGCTGCCGGAATGCTGTCGGTGAAGCTTTC
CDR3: CASCRNAVGEAF

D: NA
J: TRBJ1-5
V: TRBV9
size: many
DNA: TGTGCCAGCAGCGACACAGGTAGCAATCAGCCCCAGCATTTT
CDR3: CASSDTGSNQPQHF

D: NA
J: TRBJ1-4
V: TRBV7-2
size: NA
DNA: TGTGCCAGCAGCCCAAACCCGGGCGACCTTGGGAAACTGTTTTTT
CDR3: CASSPNPGDLGKLFF

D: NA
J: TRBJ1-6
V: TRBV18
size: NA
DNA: TGTGCCAGCTCACCAAACACTGGAAGCTCACCCCTCCACTTT
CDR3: CASSPNTGSSPLHF

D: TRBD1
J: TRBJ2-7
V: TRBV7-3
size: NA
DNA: TGTGCCAGCAGCTCCCAGAGGGGGCACGAGCAGTACTTC
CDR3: CASSSQRGHEQYF

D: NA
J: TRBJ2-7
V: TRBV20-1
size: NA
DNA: TGCAGTGCTAACGAGGCGAGCTCCTACGAGCAGTACTTC
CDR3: CSANEASSYEQYF

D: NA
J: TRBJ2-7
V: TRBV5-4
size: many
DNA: TGTGCCAGCAGCTTGGCCGGATCCGGATTTCCCTACGAGCAGTACTTC
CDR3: CASSLAGSGFPYEQYF

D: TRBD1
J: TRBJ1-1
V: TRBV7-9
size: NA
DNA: TGTGCCAGCAGTTCGGACAGGGTTCACACTGAAGCTTTCTTT
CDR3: CASSSDRVHTEAFF

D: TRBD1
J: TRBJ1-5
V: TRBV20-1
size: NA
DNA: TGCAGTGCTAGAGATCAGGGGGCTACGGGCAATCAGCCCCAGCATTTT
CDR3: CSARDQGATGNQPQHF

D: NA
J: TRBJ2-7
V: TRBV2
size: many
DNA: TGTGCCAGCAGTGTAGGGACATCGCGGGAGCAGTACTTC
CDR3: CASSVGTSREQYF

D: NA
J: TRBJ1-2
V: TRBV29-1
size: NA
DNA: TGCAGCGTTGAAGGGGTTAATAACTATGGCTACACCTTC
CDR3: CSVEGVNNYGYTF

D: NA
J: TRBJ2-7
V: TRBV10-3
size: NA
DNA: TGTGCCATCAGGGGAGGGGGCGGCTCCTACGAGCAGTACTTC
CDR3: CAIRGGGGSYEQYF

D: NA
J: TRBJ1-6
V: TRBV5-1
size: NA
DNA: TGCGCCAGCAGCTTGAGCGGCGCCAGGAATCAGCCCCTCCACTTT
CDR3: CASSLSGARNQPLHF

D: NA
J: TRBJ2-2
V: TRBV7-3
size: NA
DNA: TGTGCCAGCAAGGCATGGGGGACCGGGGAGCTGTTTTTT
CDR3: CASKAWGTGELFF

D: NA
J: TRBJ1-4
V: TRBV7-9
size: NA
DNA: TGTGCCAGCAGCTCTCGCGACCATGAAAAACTGTTTTTT
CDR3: CASSSRDHEKLFF

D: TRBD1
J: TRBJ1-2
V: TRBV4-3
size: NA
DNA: TGCGCCAGCAGCCAAGATGCCCAGGGGGCTAACTATGGCTACACCTTC
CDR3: CASSQDAQGANYGYTF

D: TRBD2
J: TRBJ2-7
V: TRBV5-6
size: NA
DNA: TGTGCCAGCAGCTTGCTTACTAGCGCCGAGGGAGAGCAGTACTTC
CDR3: CASSLLTSAEGEQYF

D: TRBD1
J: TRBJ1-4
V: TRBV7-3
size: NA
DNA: TGCGCCAGCAGCCGAGGATTTAGGGACAGCTCGAATGAAAAACTGTTTTTT
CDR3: CASSRGFRDSSNEKLFF

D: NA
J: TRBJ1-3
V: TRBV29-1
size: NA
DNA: TGCAGCGTTATACAGGGTTTTTCTGGAAACACCATATATTTT
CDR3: CSVIQGFSGNTIYF

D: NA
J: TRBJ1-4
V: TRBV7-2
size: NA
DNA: TGTGCCAGCACCAAAGGGGGGGGGTATGAAAAACCGTTTTTT
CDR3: CASTKGGGYEKPFF

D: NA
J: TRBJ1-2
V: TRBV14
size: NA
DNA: TGTGCCAGCAGCCGTGGGGACGATGGCTACACCTTC
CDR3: CASSRGDDGYTF

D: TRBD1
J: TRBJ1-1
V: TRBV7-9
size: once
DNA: TGTGCCAGCAGTCATAACAGGGGCATGAACACTGAAGCTTTCTTT
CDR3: CASSHNRGMNTEAFF

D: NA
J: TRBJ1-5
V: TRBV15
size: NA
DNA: TGTGCCACCAGCAGTGAACCGACGGACCAGCCCCAGCATTTT
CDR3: CATSSEPTDQPQHF

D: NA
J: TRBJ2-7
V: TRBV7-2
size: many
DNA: TGTGCCAGCAGCCCTTACAGGGTATCTTACGAGCAGTACTTC
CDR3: CASSPYRVSYEQYF

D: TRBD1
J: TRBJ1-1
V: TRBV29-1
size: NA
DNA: TGCAGCGCAGAGACAGGGATCGGGAACACTGAAGCTTTCTTT
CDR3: CSAETGIGNTEAFF

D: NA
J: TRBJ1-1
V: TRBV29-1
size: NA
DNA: TGCAGCCAAGGGGTAGGCACTGAAGCTTTCTTT
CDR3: CSQGVGTEAFF

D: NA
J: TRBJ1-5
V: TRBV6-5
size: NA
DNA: TGTGCCAGCAGTTACTCCGCACATAGCAATCAGCCCCAGCATTTT
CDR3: CASSYSAHSNQPQHF

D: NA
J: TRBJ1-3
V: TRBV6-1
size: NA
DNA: TGTGCCAGCAGTCCACCTCGCAACTCTGGAAACACCATATATTTT
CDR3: CASSPPRNSGNTIYF

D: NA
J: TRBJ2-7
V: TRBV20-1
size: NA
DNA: TGCAGTGCTAGGGAGGGCCTTCGCTCCTACGAGCAGTACTTC
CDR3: CSAREGLRSYEQYF

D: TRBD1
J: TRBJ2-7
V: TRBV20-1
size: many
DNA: TGCAGTGCTAGAGACGCCACGTCGGGACAGGGGCTCGAGCAGTACTTC
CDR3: CSARDATSGQGLEQYF

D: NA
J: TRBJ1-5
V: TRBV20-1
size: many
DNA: TGCAGTGCTCGCCGGGACGGTTTCAATCAGCCCCAGCATTTT
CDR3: CSARRDGFNQPQHF

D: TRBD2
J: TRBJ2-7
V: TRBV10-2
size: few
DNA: TGCGCCACCTCTCCCAGGCGGGAGCTTGCCTTC
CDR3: CATSPRRELAF

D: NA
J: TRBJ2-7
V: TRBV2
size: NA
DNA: TGTGCCAGCTTCGGTGGCTCCTACGAGCAGTACTTC
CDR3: CASFGGSYEQYF

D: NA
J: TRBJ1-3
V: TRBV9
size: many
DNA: TGTGCCAGCGGAGGACAGATCCAAGGAAACACCATATATTTT
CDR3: CASGGQIQGNTIYF

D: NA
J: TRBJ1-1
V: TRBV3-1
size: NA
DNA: TGTGCCAGCAGCCAAGGGGATTGGACTGAAGCTTTCTTT
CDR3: CASSQGDWTEAFF

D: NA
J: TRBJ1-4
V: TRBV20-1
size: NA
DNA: TGCAGTGCTAGACCTGGGGCCTCAACTAATGAAAAACTGTTTTTT
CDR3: CSARPGASTNEKLFF

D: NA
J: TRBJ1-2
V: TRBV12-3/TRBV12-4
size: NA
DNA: TGTGCCAGCAGTTCCTACCCGCGGACGGTTAACTATGGCTACACCTTC
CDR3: CASSSYPRTVNYGYTF

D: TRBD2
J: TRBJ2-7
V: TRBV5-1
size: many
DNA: TGCGCCAGCAGCTTGGTGGCGGGAGCCCCCTACGAGCAGTACTTC
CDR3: CASSLVAGAPYEQYF

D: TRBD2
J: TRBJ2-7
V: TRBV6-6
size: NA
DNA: TGTGCCAGCAGTTACCGTCTTCGGACTAGCGGGAGGGTAGACGAGCAGTACTTC
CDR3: CASSYRLRTSGRVDEQYF

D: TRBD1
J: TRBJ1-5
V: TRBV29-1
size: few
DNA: TGCAGCGTTTGGACAGGGGTGAACAATCAGCCCCAGCATTTT
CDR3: CSVWTGVNNQPQHF

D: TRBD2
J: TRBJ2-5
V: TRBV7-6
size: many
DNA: TGTGCCAGCAGCTTAATAGCGGGGGGCTTAGGGGAGGCCCAGTACTTC
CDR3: CASSLIAGGLGEAQYF

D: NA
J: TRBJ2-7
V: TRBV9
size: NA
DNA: TGTGCCAGCAGTTCCAGCGGGTCCAGGACCTACGAGCAGTACTTC
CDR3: CASSSSGSRTYEQYF

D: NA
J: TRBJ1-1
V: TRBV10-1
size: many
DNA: TGCGCCAGCAGTGAGTCGACGGTCGGCGCGGAAGCTTTCTTT
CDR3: CASSESTVGAEAFF

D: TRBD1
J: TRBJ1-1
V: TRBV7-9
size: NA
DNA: TGTGCCAGCAGCCGGACAGGGGGTTTGGTTGAAGCTTTCTTT
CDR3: CASSRTGGLVEAFF